The rows below give T cell receptor beta chains drawn from one sample of a study of blood T cell repertoires in COVID-19. The method was immunoSEQ multiplex PCR; TCRdb's version includes in-frame clones alone and lacks a portion of them. This sample has 200,000 or so clones, with about 89% found just once. Sequencing used peripheral blood. The receptor set was obtained from a man aged 55-75 years who had recovered from COVID-19. CDR3s include the opening cysteine and the closing phenylalanine or tryptophan. The order of the fields is clone size, J gene, D gene, V gene, CDR3 protein, CDR3 DNA. D genes are given only for firm matches. The size of a clone is reported for some rows only, either as once, few or many, or as a class for expanded clones.

clone_size: NA
j_call: TRBJ2-1
d_call: NA
v_call: TRBV7-3
cdr3_aa: CASSPGGTLTEQFF
cdr3_nt: TGTGCCAGCAGCCCGGGGGGCACTTTGACTGAGCAGTTCTTC

clone_size: NA
j_call: TRBJ2-1
d_call: TRBD1
v_call: TRBV7-8
cdr3_aa: CASSHPGQGDEQFF
cdr3_nt: TGTGCCAGCAGCCACCCGGGACAGGGTGATGAGCAGTTCTTC

clone_size: NA
j_call: TRBJ1-2
d_call: NA
v_call: TRBV9
cdr3_aa: CASSVVSGSNYGYTF
cdr3_nt: TGTGCCAGCAGCGTAGTCTCGGGATCTAACTATGGCTACACCTTC

clone_size: NA
j_call: TRBJ1-2
d_call: NA
v_call: TRBV10-3
cdr3_aa: CAIRRTPSANYGYTF
cdr3_nt: TGTGCCATCAGACGGACACCGAGCGCCAACTATGGCTACACCTTC

clone_size: NA
j_call: TRBJ1-1
d_call: NA
v_call: TRBV7-6
cdr3_aa: CASSSQQGIMNTEAFF
cdr3_nt: TGTGCCAGCAGCTCCCAACAGGGTATAATGAACACTGAAGCTTTCTTT

clone_size: NA
j_call: TRBJ2-7
d_call: TRBD1
v_call: TRBV6-5
cdr3_aa: CASSSQTGPYEQYF
cdr3_nt: TGTGCCAGCAGTTCTCAGACAGGGCCTTACGAGCAGTACTTC

clone_size: NA
j_call: TRBJ2-7
d_call: TRBD2
v_call: TRBV2
cdr3_aa: CASGRERSYEQYF
cdr3_nt: TGTGCCAGCGGGCGGGAGCGGTCCTACGAGCAGTACTTC

clone_size: NA
j_call: TRBJ1-2
d_call: TRBD1
v_call: TRBV4-1
cdr3_aa: CASSQLGQGAQNYGYTF
cdr3_nt: TGCGCCAGCAGCCAACTCGGACAGGGGGCCCAGAACTATGGCTACACCTTC

clone_size: NA
j_call: TRBJ2-7
d_call: NA
v_call: TRBV9
cdr3_aa: CASSPPSRYEQYF
cdr3_nt: TGTGCCAGCAGCCCTCCTAGCCGGTACGAGCAGTACTTC

clone_size: NA
j_call: TRBJ1-2
d_call: TRBD1
v_call: TRBV7-9
cdr3_aa: CASSWGQAFYGYTF
cdr3_nt: TGTGCCAGCAGCTGGGGACAGGCCTTCTATGGCTACACCTTC

clone_size: few
j_call: TRBJ1-1
d_call: NA
v_call: TRBV28
cdr3_aa: CASRLRGLTTEAFF
cdr3_nt: TGTGCCAGCAGACTGCGGGGGCTAACTACTGAAGCTTTCTTT

clone_size: NA
j_call: TRBJ1-1
d_call: NA
v_call: TRBV9
cdr3_aa: CASSTPGGGNTEAFF
cdr3_nt: TGTGCCAGCAGCACCCCGGGGGGGGGCAACACTGAAGCTTTCTTT

clone_size: NA
j_call: TRBJ1-1
d_call: NA
v_call: TRBV5-4
cdr3_aa: CASSFRTDNTEAFF
cdr3_nt: TGTGCCAGCAGCTTTCGGACAGATAACACTGAAGCTTTCTTT

clone_size: NA
j_call: TRBJ1-4
d_call: NA
v_call: TRBV6-5
cdr3_aa: CASRSNGANEKLFF
cdr3_nt: TGTGCCAGCCGGTCCAACGGAGCTAATGAAAAACTGTTTTTT

clone_size: NA
j_call: TRBJ1-5
d_call: TRBD1
v_call: TRBV19
cdr3_aa: CASSRQGGSNQPQHF
cdr3_nt: TGTGCCAGTAGTAGACAGGGGGGAAGCAATCAGCCCCAGCATTTT

clone_size: few
j_call: TRBJ2-3
d_call: NA
v_call: TRBV10-3
cdr3_aa: CAISEAGSGDTQYF
cdr3_nt: TGTGCCATCAGTGAGGCGGGAAGCGGAGATACGCAGTATTTT

clone_size: NA
j_call: TRBJ2-7
d_call: NA
v_call: TRBV6-6
cdr3_aa: CASSNGGLNTYEQYF
cdr3_nt: TGTGCCAGCAGCAACGGGGGGCTCAACACCTACGAGCAGTACTTC

clone_size: NA
j_call: TRBJ2-7
d_call: NA
v_call: TRBV9
cdr3_aa: CASRILTPNRTSREQYF
cdr3_nt: TGTGCCAGCAGAATTCTCACTCCCAACAGGACCTCCCGCGAGCAGTACTTC

clone_size: NA
j_call: TRBJ2-5
d_call: NA
v_call: TRBV10-3
cdr3_aa: CAISTGSQETQYF
cdr3_nt: TGTGCCATCAGTACCGGGTCACAAGAGACCCAGTACTTC

clone_size: once
j_call: TRBJ1-2
d_call: NA
v_call: TRBV18
cdr3_aa: CASSLEGLYGYTF
cdr3_nt: TGTGCCAGCTCACTGGAGGGCTTATATGGCTACACCTTC

clone_size: NA
j_call: TRBJ2-7
d_call: TRBD1
v_call: TRBV9
cdr3_aa: CASSPLDRAYEQYF
cdr3_nt: TGTGCCAGCAGCCCCTTAGACAGGGCCTACGAGCAGTACTTC

clone_size: NA
j_call: TRBJ1-5
d_call: NA
v_call: TRBV18
cdr3_aa: CASSPGGQMDQPQHF
cdr3_nt: TGTGCCAGCTCCCCGGGAGGACAGATGGATCAGCCCCAGCATTTT

clone_size: NA
j_call: TRBJ1-4
d_call: TRBD1
v_call: TRBV4-1
cdr3_aa: CASSRQQGANEKLFF
cdr3_nt: TGCGCCAGCAGCCGTCAACAGGGGGCAAATGAAAAACTGTTTTTT

clone_size: once
j_call: TRBJ2-1
d_call: TRBD2
v_call: TRBV5-1
cdr3_aa: CASSPRLAALYNEQFF
cdr3_nt: TGCGCCAGCAGCCCCAGACTAGCGGCTCTATACAATGAGCAGTTCTTC

clone_size: once
j_call: TRBJ2-7
d_call: TRBD1
v_call: TRBV2
cdr3_aa: CASSDPGQVNPYEQYF
cdr3_nt: TGTGCCAGCAGCGATCCGGGACAGGTGAATCCCTACGAGCAGTACTTC

clone_size: NA
j_call: TRBJ2-7
d_call: TRBD2
v_call: TRBV9
cdr3_aa: CASSPRTSGGYEQYF
cdr3_nt: TGTGCCAGCAGCCCCCGGACTAGCGGGGGCTACGAGCAGTACTTC

clone_size: NA
j_call: TRBJ2-1
d_call: NA
v_call: TRBV6-4
cdr3_aa: CASREGVRDNEQFF
cdr3_nt: TGTGCCAGCAGAGAGGGAGTACGGGATAATGAGCAGTTCTTC

clone_size: NA
j_call: TRBJ2-7
d_call: TRBD1
v_call: TRBV11-2
cdr3_aa: CASSRDSSYEQYF
cdr3_nt: TGTGCCAGCAGCCGGGACAGCTCCTACGAGCAGTACTTC

clone_size: NA
j_call: TRBJ1-3
d_call: TRBD1
v_call: TRBV6-5
cdr3_aa: CASRETGLGNTIYF
cdr3_nt: TGTGCCAGCAGAGAGACAGGGTTGGGAAACACCATATATTTT

clone_size: NA
j_call: TRBJ1-2
d_call: NA
v_call: TRBV28
cdr3_aa: CASSLNWGYTF
cdr3_nt: TGTGCCAGCAGTTTAAACTGGGGCTACACCTTC

clone_size: NA
j_call: TRBJ1-2
d_call: NA
v_call: TRBV4-1
cdr3_aa: CASSQERDYGYTF
cdr3_nt: TGCGCCAGCAGCCAAGAACGGGACTATGGCTACACCTTC

clone_size: NA
j_call: TRBJ2-1
d_call: TRBD1
v_call: TRBV5-1
cdr3_aa: CASSPTGISYNEQFF
cdr3_nt: TGCGCCAGCAGCCCGACAGGGATTTCCTACAATGAGCAGTTCTTC

clone_size: NA
j_call: TRBJ2-7
d_call: TRBD2
v_call: TRBV7-2
cdr3_aa: CASGRLAGSTEQYF
cdr3_nt: TGTGCCAGCGGGAGACTAGCGGGGTCTACCGAGCAGTACTTC

clone_size: NA
j_call: TRBJ2-5
d_call: NA
v_call: TRBV2
cdr3_aa: CASSLFRGAQETQYF
cdr3_nt: TGTGCCAGCAGTCTATTCAGGGGAGCCCAAGAGACCCAGTACTTC

clone_size: many
j_call: TRBJ1-5
d_call: TRBD1
v_call: TRBV27
cdr3_aa: CASSPGDRGSGTRNQPQHF
cdr3_nt: TGTGCCAGCAGCCCCGGTGACAGGGGAAGTGGTACGCGCAATCAGCCCCAGCATTTT

clone_size: NA
j_call: TRBJ2-7
d_call: NA
v_call: TRBV7-3
cdr3_aa: CASSLFSAYEQYF
cdr3_nt: TGTGCCAGCAGCTTATTTTCCGCCTACGAGCAGTACTTC

clone_size: NA
j_call: TRBJ2-7
d_call: NA
v_call: TRBV20-1
cdr3_aa: CSATSSYEQYF
cdr3_nt: TGCAGTGCGACCTCTAGCTACGAGCAGTACTTC

clone_size: NA
j_call: TRBJ2-5
d_call: NA
v_call: TRBV5-4
cdr3_aa: CASSLGVRGEETQYF
cdr3_nt: TGTGCCAGCAGCTTGGGGGTCAGGGGAGAAGAGACCCAGTACTTC

clone_size: NA
j_call: TRBJ1-1
d_call: TRBD1
v_call: TRBV28
cdr3_aa: CASSPTGGWAFF
cdr3_nt: TGTGCCAGCAGTCCCACAGGGGGCTGGGCTTTCTTT

clone_size: NA
j_call: TRBJ2-5
d_call: TRBD2
v_call: TRBV5-4
cdr3_aa: CASSLELGGGLEETQYF
cdr3_nt: TGTGCCAGCAGCTTGGAGCTAGGCGGGGGGTTGGAAGAGACCCAGTACTTC

clone_size: NA
j_call: TRBJ1-1
d_call: NA
v_call: TRBV19
cdr3_aa: CASSTGDRPVEAFF
cdr3_nt: TGTGCCAGTAGTACTGGAGACAGGCCGGTCGAAGCTTTCTTT